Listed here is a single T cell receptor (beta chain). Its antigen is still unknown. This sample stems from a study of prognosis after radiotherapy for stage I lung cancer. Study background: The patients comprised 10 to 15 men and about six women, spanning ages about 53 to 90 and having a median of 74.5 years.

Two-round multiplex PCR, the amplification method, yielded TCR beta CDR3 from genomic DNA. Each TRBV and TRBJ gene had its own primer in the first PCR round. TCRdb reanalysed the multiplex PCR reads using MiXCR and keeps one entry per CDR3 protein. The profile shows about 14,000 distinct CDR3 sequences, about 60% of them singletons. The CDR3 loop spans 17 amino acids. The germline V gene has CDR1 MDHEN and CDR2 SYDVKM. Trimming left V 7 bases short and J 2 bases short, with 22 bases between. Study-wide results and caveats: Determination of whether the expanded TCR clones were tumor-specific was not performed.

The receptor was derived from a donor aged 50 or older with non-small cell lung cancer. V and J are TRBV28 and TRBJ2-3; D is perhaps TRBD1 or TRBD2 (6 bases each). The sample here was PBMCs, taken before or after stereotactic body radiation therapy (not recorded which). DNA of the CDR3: TGTGCCAGCACAAGGGGGGTTGTGGGAGCTTTCACAGATACGCAGTATTTT. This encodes CASTRGVVGAFTDTQYF.